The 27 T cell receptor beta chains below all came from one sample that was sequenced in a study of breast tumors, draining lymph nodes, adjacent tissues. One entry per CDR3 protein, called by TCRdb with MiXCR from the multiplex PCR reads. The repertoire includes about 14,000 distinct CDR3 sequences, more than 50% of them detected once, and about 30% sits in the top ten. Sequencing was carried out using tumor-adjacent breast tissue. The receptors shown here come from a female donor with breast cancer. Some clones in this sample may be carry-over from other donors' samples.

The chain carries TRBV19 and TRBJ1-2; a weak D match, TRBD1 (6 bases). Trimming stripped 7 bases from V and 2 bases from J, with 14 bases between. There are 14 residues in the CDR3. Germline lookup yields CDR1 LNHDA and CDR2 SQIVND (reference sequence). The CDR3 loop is CASIRNRDNYGYTF. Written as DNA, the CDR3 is TGTGCCAGTATTCGTAACAGGGACAACTATGGCTACACCTTC.

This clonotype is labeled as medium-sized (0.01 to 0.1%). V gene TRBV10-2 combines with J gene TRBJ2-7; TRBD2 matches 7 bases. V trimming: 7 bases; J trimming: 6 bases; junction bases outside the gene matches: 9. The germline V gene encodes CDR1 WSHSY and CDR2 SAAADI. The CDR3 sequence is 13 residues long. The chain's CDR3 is CASTRGREFEQYF. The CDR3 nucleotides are TGCGCCAGCACTCGGGGGAGGGAATTCGAGCAGTACTTC.

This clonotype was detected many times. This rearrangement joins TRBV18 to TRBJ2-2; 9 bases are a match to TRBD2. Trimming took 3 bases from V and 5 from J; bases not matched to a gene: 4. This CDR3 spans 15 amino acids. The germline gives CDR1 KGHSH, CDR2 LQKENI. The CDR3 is CASSPTSGDTGELFF. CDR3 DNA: TGTGCCAGCTCACCGACTAGCGGAGATACCGGGGAGCTGTTTTTT.

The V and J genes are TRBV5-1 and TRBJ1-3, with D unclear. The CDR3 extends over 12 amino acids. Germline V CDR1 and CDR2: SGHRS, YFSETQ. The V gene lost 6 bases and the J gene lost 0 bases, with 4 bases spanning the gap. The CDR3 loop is CASKGSGNTIYF. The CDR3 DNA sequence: TGCGCCAGCAAGGGCTCTGGAAACACCATATATTTT.

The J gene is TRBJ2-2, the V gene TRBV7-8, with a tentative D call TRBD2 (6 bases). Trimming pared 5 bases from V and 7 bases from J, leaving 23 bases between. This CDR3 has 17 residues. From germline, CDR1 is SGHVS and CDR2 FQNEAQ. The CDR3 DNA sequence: TGTGCCAGCAGCAATCTAATGACTAGTTTAGGGTACGGGGAGCTGTTTTTT. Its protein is CASSNLMTSLGYGELFF.

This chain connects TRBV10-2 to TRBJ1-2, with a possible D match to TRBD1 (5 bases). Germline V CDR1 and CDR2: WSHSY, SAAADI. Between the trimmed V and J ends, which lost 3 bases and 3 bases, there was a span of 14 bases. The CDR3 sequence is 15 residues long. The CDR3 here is CASSETQGGDYGYTF. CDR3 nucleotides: TGCGCCAGCAGTGAAACGCAAGGAGGGGACTATGGCTACACCTTC.

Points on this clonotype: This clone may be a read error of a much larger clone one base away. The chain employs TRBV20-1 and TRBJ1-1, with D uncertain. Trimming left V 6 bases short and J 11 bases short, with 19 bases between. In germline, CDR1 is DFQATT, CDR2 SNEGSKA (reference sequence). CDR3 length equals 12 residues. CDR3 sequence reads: CSALPGSLRAFF. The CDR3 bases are TGCAGTGCCCTACCGGGCAGCCTGAGGGCTTTCTTT.

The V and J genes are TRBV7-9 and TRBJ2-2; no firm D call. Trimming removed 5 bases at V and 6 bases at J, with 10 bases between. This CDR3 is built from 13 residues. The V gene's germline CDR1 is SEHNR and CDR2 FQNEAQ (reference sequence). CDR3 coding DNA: TGTGCCAGCAGCCCCACCCCCGCCGGGGAGCTGTTTTTT. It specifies CASSPTPAGELFF.

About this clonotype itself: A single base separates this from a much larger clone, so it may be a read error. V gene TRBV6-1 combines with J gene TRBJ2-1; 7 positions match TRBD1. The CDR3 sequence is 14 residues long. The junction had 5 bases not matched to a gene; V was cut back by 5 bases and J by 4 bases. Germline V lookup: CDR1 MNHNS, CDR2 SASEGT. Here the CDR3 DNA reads TGTGCCAGCAGTCCGACAGGGTGGTACAATGAGCAGTTCTTC. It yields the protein CASSPTGWYNEQFF.

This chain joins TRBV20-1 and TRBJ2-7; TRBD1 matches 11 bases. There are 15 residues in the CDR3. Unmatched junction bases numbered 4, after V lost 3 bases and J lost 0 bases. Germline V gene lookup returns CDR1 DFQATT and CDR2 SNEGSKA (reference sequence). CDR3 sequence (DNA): TGCAGTGCTAGCGCAGGGACAGGGGGCTCCTACGAGCAGTACTTC. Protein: CSASAGTGGSYEQYF.

CDR3 in amino acids: CASSALTPGGGYTF. CDR3 DNA sequence: TGTGCCAGTAGTGCTCTGACACCTGGAGGTGGCTACACCTTC. The rearrangement uses TRBV19 and TRBJ1-2; no reliable D call. The CDR3 runs 14 residues. Germline lookup yields CDR1 LNHDA and CDR2 SQIVND (reference sequence). Deletions cut 5 bases from V and 7 bases from J, with 17 bases between. Looking up the rest from reference TRBV19 and TRBJ1-2 gives the full variable domain: DGGITQSPKYLFRKEGQNVTLSCEQNLNHDAMYWYRQDPGQGLRLIYYSQIVNDFQKGDIAEGYSVSREKKESFPLTVTSAQKNPTAFYLCASSALTPGGGYTFGSGTRLTVV.

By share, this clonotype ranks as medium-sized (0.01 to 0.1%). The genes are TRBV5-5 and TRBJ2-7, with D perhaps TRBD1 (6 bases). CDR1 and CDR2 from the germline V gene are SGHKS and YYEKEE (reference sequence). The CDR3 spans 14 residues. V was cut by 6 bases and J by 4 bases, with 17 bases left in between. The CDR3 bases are TGTGCCAGCAAACTGAGGGGGATGCCGTACGAGCAGTACTTC. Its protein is CASKLRGMPYEQYF.

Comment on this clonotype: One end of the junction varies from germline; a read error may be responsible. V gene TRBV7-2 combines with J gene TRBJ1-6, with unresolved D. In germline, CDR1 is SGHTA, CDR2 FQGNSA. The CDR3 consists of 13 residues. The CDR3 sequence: CASSPTPVLGIRF. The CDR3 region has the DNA TGTGCCAGCAGCCCAACGCCCGTCTTAGGCATCCGCTTT.

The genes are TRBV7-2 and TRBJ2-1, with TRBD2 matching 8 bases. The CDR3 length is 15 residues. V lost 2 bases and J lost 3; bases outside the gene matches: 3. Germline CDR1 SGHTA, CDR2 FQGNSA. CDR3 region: CASSLILAVYNEQFF. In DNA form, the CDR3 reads TGTGCCAGCAGCTTAATACTAGCGGTCTACAATGAGCAGTTCTTC.

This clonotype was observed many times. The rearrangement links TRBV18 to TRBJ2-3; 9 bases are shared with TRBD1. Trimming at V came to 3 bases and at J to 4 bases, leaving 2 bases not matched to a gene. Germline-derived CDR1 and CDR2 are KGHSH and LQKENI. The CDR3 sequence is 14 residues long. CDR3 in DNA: TGTGCCAGCTCACCCGGACAGGGGTCAGATACGCAGTATTTT. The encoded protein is CASSPGQGSDTQYF. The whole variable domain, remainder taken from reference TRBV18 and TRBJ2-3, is NAGVMQNPRHLVRRRGQEARLRCSPMKGHSHVYWYRQLPEEGLKFMVYLQKENIIDESGMPKERFSAEFPKEGPSILRIQQVVRGDSAAYFCASSPGQGSDTQYFGPGTRLTVL.

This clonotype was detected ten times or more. DNA for the CDR3: TGTGCCAGCAGGCCAGCGGGATGGTCGGTCGGGGAGCTGTTTTTT. The encoded protein is CASRPAGWSVGELFF. The chain joins TRBV7-9 to TRBJ2-2; 7 positions agree with TRBD2. The V gene's germline CDR1 is SEHNR and CDR2 FQNEAQ (reference sequence). The CDR3 consists of 15 residues. V was clipped by 6 bases and J by 7 bases; unmatched bases: 11.

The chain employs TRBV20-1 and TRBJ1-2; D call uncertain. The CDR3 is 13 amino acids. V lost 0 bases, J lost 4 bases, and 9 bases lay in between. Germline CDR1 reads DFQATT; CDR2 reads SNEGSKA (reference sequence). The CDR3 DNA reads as TGCAGTGCTAGAGAGGGAGTGAGCTATGGCTACACCTTC. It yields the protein CSAREGVSYGYTF.

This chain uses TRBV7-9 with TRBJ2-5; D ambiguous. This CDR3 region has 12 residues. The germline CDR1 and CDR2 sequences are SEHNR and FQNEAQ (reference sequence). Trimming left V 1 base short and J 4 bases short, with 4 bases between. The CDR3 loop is CASSLVLETQYF. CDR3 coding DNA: TGTGCCAGCAGCTTAGTCCTAGAGACCCAGTACTTC.

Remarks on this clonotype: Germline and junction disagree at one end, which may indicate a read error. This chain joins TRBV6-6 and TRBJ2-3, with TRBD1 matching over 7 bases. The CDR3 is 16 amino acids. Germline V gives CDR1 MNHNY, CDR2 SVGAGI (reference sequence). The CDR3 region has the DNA TGTGCCAGCAGCCCCGCCCGGGACAGAACCACAGATGCGCAGTATTTT. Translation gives CASSPARDRTTDAQYF.

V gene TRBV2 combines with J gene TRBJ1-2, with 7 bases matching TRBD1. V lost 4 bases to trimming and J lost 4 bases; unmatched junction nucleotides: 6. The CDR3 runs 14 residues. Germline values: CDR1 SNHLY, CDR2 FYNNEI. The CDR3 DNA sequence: TGTGCCAGCAGTGGGAGAGGGGGCGGCTATGGCTACACCTTC. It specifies CASSGRGGGYGYTF.

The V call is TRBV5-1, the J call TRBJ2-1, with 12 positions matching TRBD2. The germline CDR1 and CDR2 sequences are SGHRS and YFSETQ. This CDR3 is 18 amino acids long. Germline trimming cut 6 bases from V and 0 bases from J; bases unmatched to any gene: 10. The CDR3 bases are TGCGCCAGCATTCCGGGACTAGCGGGCCACCCCTCCTACAATGAGCAGTTCTTC. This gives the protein CASIPGLAGHPSYNEQFF.

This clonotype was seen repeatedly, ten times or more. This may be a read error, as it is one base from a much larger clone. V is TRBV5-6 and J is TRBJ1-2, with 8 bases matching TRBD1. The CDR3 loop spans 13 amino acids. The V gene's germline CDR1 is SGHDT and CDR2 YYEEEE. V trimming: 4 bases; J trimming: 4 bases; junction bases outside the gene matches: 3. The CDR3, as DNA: TGTGCCAGCAGCGGGACAGGCACCTATGGCTACACCTTC. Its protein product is CASSGTGTYGYTF.

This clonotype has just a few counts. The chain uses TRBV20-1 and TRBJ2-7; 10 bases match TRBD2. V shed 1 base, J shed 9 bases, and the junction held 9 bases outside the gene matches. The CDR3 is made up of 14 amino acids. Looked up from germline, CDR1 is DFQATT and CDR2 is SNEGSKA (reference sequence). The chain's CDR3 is CSARVGLAASGQYF. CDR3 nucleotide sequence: TGCAGTGCTAGAGTTGGACTAGCGGCATCCGGGCAGTACTTC.

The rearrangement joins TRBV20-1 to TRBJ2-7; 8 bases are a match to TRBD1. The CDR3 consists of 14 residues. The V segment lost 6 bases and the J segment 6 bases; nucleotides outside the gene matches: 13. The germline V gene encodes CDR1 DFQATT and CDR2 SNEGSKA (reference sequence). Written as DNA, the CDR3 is TGCAGTGCCCTCCCACAGGGGGTATATGGCGAGCAGTACTTC. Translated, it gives CSALPQGVYGEQYF.

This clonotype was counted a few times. The DNA for the CDR3 is TGTGCCAGCAGTGAGGGGTGGCCGGGGGCCCAGTACTTC. Residues: CASSEGWPGAQYF. The chain is built from TRBV6-1 and TRBJ2-5; D possibly corresponds to TRBD2 (6 bases). The CDR3 is 13 residues long. From germline, CDR1 is MNHNS and CDR2 SASEGT. V lost 3 bases and J lost 9, with 14 bases in between.

The CDR3 region has the DNA TGCAGCAGCGAACAGGGCACTAACTATGGCTACACCTTC. It translates to CSSEQGTNYGYTF. V gene TRBV20-1 combines with J gene TRBJ1-2, with a possible D match to TRBD1 (6 bases). This CDR3 has 13 amino acids. Germline V lookup: CDR1 DFQATT, CDR2 SNEGSKA (reference sequence).

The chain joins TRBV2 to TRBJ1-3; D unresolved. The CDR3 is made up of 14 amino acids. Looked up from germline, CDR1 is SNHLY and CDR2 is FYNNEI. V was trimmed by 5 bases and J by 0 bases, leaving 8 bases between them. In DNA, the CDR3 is TGTGCCAGCAGTTTCGGGATCTCTGGAAACACCATATATTTT. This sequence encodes CASSFGISGNTIYF.